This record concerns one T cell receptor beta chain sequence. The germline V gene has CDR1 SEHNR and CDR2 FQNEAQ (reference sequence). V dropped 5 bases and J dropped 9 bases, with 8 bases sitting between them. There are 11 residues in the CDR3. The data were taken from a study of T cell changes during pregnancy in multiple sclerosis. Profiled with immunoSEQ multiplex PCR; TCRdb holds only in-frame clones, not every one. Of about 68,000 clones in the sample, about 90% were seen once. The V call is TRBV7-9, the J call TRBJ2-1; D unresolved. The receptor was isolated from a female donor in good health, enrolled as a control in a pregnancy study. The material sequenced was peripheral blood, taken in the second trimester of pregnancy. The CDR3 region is CASSPQFEQFF. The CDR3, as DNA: TGTGCCAGCAGCCCCCAGTTTGAGCAGTTCTTC. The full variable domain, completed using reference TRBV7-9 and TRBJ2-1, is DTGVSQNPRHKITKRGQNVTFRCDPISEHNRLYWYRQTLGQGPEFLTYFQNEAQLEKSRLLSDRFSAERPKGSFSTLEIQRTEQGDSAMYLCASSPQFEQFFGPGTRLTVL.